These T cell receptor beta chains were read from a single sample in a study of cytomegalovirus exposure and HLA in healthy donors. The method was immunoSEQ multiplex PCR; TCRdb's version includes in-frame clones alone and lacks a portion of them. The data contain tens of thousands of clones, 75% of them singletons. The sequenced sample consisted of PBMCs. These TCRs come from a man in his forties in good health and CMV-seronegative. The CDR3 runs from the conserved cysteine through the conserved F or W. The D gene is left open where the match is weak. Where a row states a size, it is once, few, many or the class of an expanded clone; other rows omit it.

J: TRBJ1-1; size: NA; D: NA; V: TRBV7-3; CDR3: CASSLLGASNTEAFF; DNA: TGTGCCAGCAGCTTATTGGGGGCCTCGAACACTGAAGCTTTCTTT
J: TRBJ2-5; size: NA; D: NA; V: TRBV30; CDR3: CAWSVTGSPSRETQYF; DNA: TGTGCCTGGAGTGTAACGGGATCGCCCTCCAGAGAGACCCAGTACTTC
J: TRBJ1-6; size: few; D: TRBD1; V: TRBV9; CDR3: CASSTAGGSYNSPLHF; DNA: TGTGCCAGCAGCACTGCAGGGGGCTCCTATAATTCACCCCTCCACTTT
J: TRBJ2-7; size: NA; D: TRBD2; V: TRBV18; CDR3: CASSPEAGSSYEQYF; DNA: TGTGCCAGCTCACCGGAAGCGGGGAGCTCCTACGAGCAGTACTTC
J: TRBJ2-5; size: NA; D: TRBD2; V: TRBV7-6; CDR3: CASSVAGGYQETQYF; DNA: TGTGCCAGCAGCGTAGCGGGGGGGTACCAAGAGACCCAGTACTTC
J: TRBJ2-1; size: NA; D: NA; V: TRBV7-8; CDR3: CASSPRTAAPYNEQFF; DNA: TGTGCCAGCAGCCCGAGGACTGCGGCCCCCTACAATGAGCAGTTCTTC
J: TRBJ2-2; size: NA; D: NA; V: TRBV7-3; CDR3: CASSLGPGNTGELFF; DNA: TGTGCCAGCAGCTTAGGGCCCGGGAACACCGGGGAGCTGTTTTTT
J: TRBJ1-5; size: NA; D: TRBD1; V: TRBV19; CDR3: CASTEDRGRDQPQHF; DNA: TGTGCCAGTACCGAGGACAGGGGGCGTGATCAGCCCCAGCATTTT
J: TRBJ1-1; size: NA; D: NA; V: TRBV11-2; CDR3: CASSLVRTSTGPLF; DNA: TGTGCCAGCAGCTTAGTACGGACTTCGACAGGCCCATTATTT
J: TRBJ1-1; size: few; D: NA; V: TRBV14; CDR3: CASSQIRGENTEAFF; DNA: TGTGCCAGCAGCCAAATAAGGGGCGAGAACACTGAAGCTTTCTTT
J: TRBJ2-5; size: NA; D: TRBD2; V: TRBV5-4; CDR3: CASSLPSGGQETQYF; DNA: TGTGCCAGCAGCTTGCCTAGCGGGGGCCAAGAGACCCAGTACTTC
J: TRBJ2-1; size: NA; D: TRBD2; V: TRBV4-2; CDR3: CASSQDWGGGSYNEQFF; DNA: TGTGCCAGCAGCCAAGATTGGGGGGGAGGCTCCTACAATGAGCAGTTCTTC
J: TRBJ1-5; size: NA; D: NA; V: TRBV5-1; CDR3: CASSLVERSNQPQHF; DNA: TGCGCCAGCAGCTTGGTGGAGAGGAGCAATCAGCCCCAGCATTTT
J: TRBJ1-1; size: NA; D: NA; V: TRBV10-1; CDR3: CASSETGIPEAFF; DNA: TGCGCCAGCAGTGAAACAGGGATCCCTGAAGCTTTCTTT
J: TRBJ1-2; size: NA; D: TRBD1; V: TRBV10-1; CDR3: CASSESQQGVGYTF; DNA: TGCGCCAGCAGTGAGTCGCAACAGGGGGTTGGCTACACCTTC
J: TRBJ1-2; size: NA; D: TRBD1; V: TRBV7-9; CDR3: CASSPGTVDGYTF; DNA: TGTGCCAGCAGCCCCGGGACAGTGGATGGCTACACCTTC
J: TRBJ2-5; size: NA; D: NA; V: TRBV15; CDR3: CATSRDRVQETQYF; DNA: TGTGCCACCAGCAGAGACAGGGTCCAAGAGACCCAGTACTTC
J: TRBJ2-7; size: NA; D: TRBD2; V: TRBV7-2; CDR3: CASSLRRGSSEQYF; DNA: TGTGCCAGCAGCCTTCGGCGCGGGAGTAGCGAGCAGTACTTC
J: TRBJ2-3; size: NA; D: NA; V: TRBV19; CDR3: CASSIGAASTDTQYF; DNA: TGTGCCAGTAGTATAGGGGCAGCTAGCACAGATACGCAGTATTTT
J: TRBJ2-7; size: NA; D: TRBD2; V: TRBV10-3; CDR3: CAISVGGLAGYEQYF; DNA: TGTGCCATCAGTGTCGGGGGACTAGCTGGGTACGAGCAGTACTTC
J: TRBJ1-1; size: NA; D: TRBD1; V: TRBV11-3; CDR3: CASLSSTGGTEAFF; DNA: TGTGCCAGCCTATCTTCCACAGGGGGCACTGAAGCTTTCTTT
J: TRBJ2-2; size: NA; D: NA; V: TRBV9; CDR3: CASSVDPGVRTGELFF; DNA: TGTGCCAGCAGCGTAGACCCAGGGGTAAGGACCGGGGAGCTGTTTTTT
J: TRBJ2-3; size: NA; D: NA; V: TRBV10-2; CDR3: CASDETRSTDTQYF; DNA: TGCGCCAGCGATGAGACTCGTTCCACAGATACGCAGTATTTT
J: TRBJ1-5; size: NA; D: TRBD1; V: TRBV9; CDR3: CASSAGQGVNQPQHF; DNA: TGTGCCAGCAGCGCGGGACAGGGGGTTAATCAGCCCCAGCATTTT
J: TRBJ2-3; size: NA; D: TRBD1; V: TRBV7-2; CDR3: CASRLQGGTDTQYF; DNA: TGTGCCAGCCGCCTCCAGGGGGGCACAGATACGCAGTATTTT